This T cell receptor beta chain came from a study of early T cells in non-severe SARS-CoV-2 infection. As for the study in general: The study sequenced bulk RNA from unsorted whole blood, with chains unpaired. Findings and limits, study-wide: CD4 and private specificities were missed by VDJdb matching, which favored anti-spike CD8 responses.

Turning to this clonotype: The antigen is undetermined.

Researchers tagged individual cDNA molecules with unique molecular identifiers. Each CDR3 protein is one row after TCRdb ran MiXCR on the 5' RACE reads. Of approximately 44,000 distinct CDR3 sequences listed, 12% are singletons. V was trimmed by 3 bases and J by 4 bases, leaving 20 bases between them. Germline assignment: CDR1 DFQATT and CDR2 SNEGSKA (reference sequence). The CDR3 totals 16 residues. Sequenced material: whole blood. The sequence was collected from an adult who was a healthcare worker with PCR-confirmed SARS-CoV-2 infection or an uninfected control (not recorded which). The V call is TRBV20-1, the J call TRBJ2-3; D gene unclear. CDR3 nucleotide sequence: TGCAGTGCTAGGGATTTTTTCATAGGGCCCGCAGATACGCAGTATTTT. It translates to CSARDFFIGPADTQYF.